Each of the 22 T cell receptor beta chains below was sequenced from the same sample in a study of technical replicates of blood from several donors (dated by TCRdb to about 2017). The library was obtained by the immunoSEQ multiplex PCR assay. The immuneACCESS repertoire file appears here via TCRdb, limited to in-frame rearrangements. These files lack a portion of the clones; in checked studies, under half of the deficit traces to unresolved V genes, and the cause of the others is not known. Across this sample there are about 73,000 clones, with approximately 90% seen only once. 4% to 5% of the sample lies in the top ten. The sequenced material came from PBMCs. The receptors here all came from a human donor in good health. Some clones in this sample may be carry-over from other donors' samples.

The CDR3 bases are TGTGCCAGCAGCTTCGGTCACAGATCTGGAAACACCATATATTTT. It is translated as CASSFGHRSGNTIYF. The V and J genes are TRBV7-2 and TRBJ1-3; the D is unclear. The germline V and J ends were trimmed by 3 bases and 1 base, with 10 bases remaining between them. The germline V gene encodes CDR1 SGHTA and CDR2 FQGNSA. The CDR3 contains 15 residues.

This clone showed up just once. The chain carries TRBV5-1 and TRBJ1-2, with TRBD1 matching over 7 bases. V lost 6 bases, J lost 3 bases, and 8 bases stayed unmatched. From germline, CDR1 is SGHRS and CDR2 YFSETQ. This CDR3 comprises 14 residues. The CDR3 protein is CASNAGQADYGYTF. CDR3 nucleotide sequence: TGCGCCAGCAATGCTGGACAGGCGGACTATGGCTACACCTTC. Using reference TRBV5-1 and TRBJ1-2 for the parts outside the CDR3, the full variable domain is KAGVTQTPRYLIKTRGQQVTLSCSPISGHRSVSWYQQTPGQGLQFLFEYFSETQRNKGNFPGRFSGRQFSNSRSEMNVSTLELGDSALYLCASNAGQADYGYTFGSGTRLTVV.

CDR3 in DNA: TGCAGCGTTGGACTGGGGCTTCTAGGGCAGTTCTTC. As protein: CSVGLGLLGQFF. This chain connects TRBV29-1 to TRBJ2-1; maybe TRBD1 (5 bases). Trimming shortened V by 4 bases and J by 12 bases, and 16 bases separated the two germline ends. This CDR3 has 12 amino acids. The germline gives CDR1 SQVTM, CDR2 ANQGSEA.

This clone was picked up a small number of times. This sequence joins TRBV5-1 and TRBJ1-2, with 8 positions matching TRBD1. V trimming: 2 bases; J trimming: 6 bases; junction bases outside the gene matches: 9. The CDR3 is 15 amino acids. The germline CDR1 and CDR2 sequences are SGHRS and YFSETQ. In nucleotides, the CDR3 is TGCGCCAGCAGCTTATACGGACAGGGTCTTGATGGCTACACCTTC. It encodes CASSLYGQGLDGYTF.

The chain is built from TRBV29-1 and TRBJ2-1; 8 positions agree with TRBD1. Germline trimming cut 7 bases from V and 4 bases from J; bases unmatched to any gene: 6. In germline, CDR1 is SQVTM, CDR2 ANQGSEA. The CDR3 is 13 amino acids. This CDR3 reads CSAGTGGYNEQFF. In nucleotides, the CDR3 is TGCAGCGCAGGGACAGGAGGTTACAATGAGCAGTTCTTC.

The J gene is TRBJ2-2, the V gene TRBV9; D is unresolved. CDR3 size: 14 residues. The germline V gene has CDR1 SGDLS and CDR2 YYNGEE. Trimming pared 0 bases from V and 8 bases from J, leaving 11 bases between. The CDR3 here is CASSVVELAGELFF. CDR3 nucleotide sequence: TGTGCCAGCAGCGTAGTTGAACTCGCGGGGGAGCTGTTTTTT.

The CDR3 region has the DNA TGTGCCAGCAGGAAAGGGACAGGGGGGATCACTGAAGCTTTCTTT. Translating it yields CASRKGTGGITEAFF. J is TRBJ1-1 and V is TRBV27; 11 bases map to TRBD1. CDR3 size: 15 residues. CDR1 MNHEY and CDR2 SMNVEV come from the germline V gene (reference sequence). V lost 6 bases, J lost 4 bases, and 7 bases stayed unmatched.

The chain combines TRBV4-2 with TRBJ2-6; D ambiguous. The germline V and J ends were trimmed by 0 bases and 0 bases, with 6 bases remaining between them. CDR3 length: 16 amino acids. Germline CDR1 LGHNA, CDR2 YNFKEQ. The CDR3 coding sequence is TGTGCCAGCAGCCAAGACTCTTCCTCTGGGGCCAACGTCCTGACTTTC. This sequence encodes CASSQDSSSGANVLTF.

The rearrangement uses TRBV5-4 and TRBJ2-3; TRBD1 matches 8 bases. The J segment lost 2 bases and the V segment lost 0 bases, leaving 5 bases of the junction unmatched. Germline-derived CDR1 and CDR2 are SGHNT and YYREEE (reference sequence). The CDR3 contains 16 residues. CDR3 region: CASSLADRALTDTQYF. CDR3 bases: TGTGCCAGCAGCTTGGCGGACAGGGCACTCACAGATACGCAGTATTTT.

This clone was detected a few times. This chain uses TRBV7-2 with TRBJ2-4; possible D gene TRBD1, 6 bases. Germline V gene data show CDR1 as SGHTA and CDR2 as FQGNSA. The CDR3 sequence is 14 residues long. V shed 5 bases and J shed 9 bases, with 17 bases lying between them. In DNA form, the CDR3 reads TGTGCCAGCAGCCGCTTCGACAGGAAGGGCATTCAGTACTTC. Protein sequence: CASSRFDRKGIQYF.

This clone was picked up many times. The CDR3: CASNDLRQGSNQPQHF. CDR3 in DNA: TGTGCCAGCAATGACTTAAGACAGGGAAGCAATCAGCCCCAGCATTTT. V and J are TRBV6-1 and TRBJ1-5; 7 nucleotides align to TRBD1. J was trimmed by 1 base and V by 7 bases; bases with no gene match: 10. This CDR3 contains 16 residues. Germline V gene sequence: CDR1 MNHNS, CDR2 SASEGT.

V is TRBV29-1 and J is TRBJ1-1; 9 nucleotides match TRBD1. CDR3 size: 14 residues. V shed 3 bases, J shed 4 bases, and the junction held 6 bases outside the gene matches. CDR1 is SQVTM and CDR2 is ANQGSEA in the germline V gene. CDR3 DNA: TGCAGCGTTGACCCGCACAGGGGGCCCACTGAAGCTTTCTTT. It codes for CSVDPHRGPTEAFF.

The chain has TRBV5-1 and TRBJ2-5, with TRBD2 matching over 13 bases. Looked up from germline, CDR1 is SGHRS and CDR2 is YFSETQ. This CDR3 is 14 amino acids long. CDR3 bases: TGCGGGAGCAGCTCCGGGACTAGCGGGGCCGGGTGGTACTTC. Translated: CGSSSGTSGAGWYF.

The V call is TRBV10-3, the J call TRBJ1-1, with D hard to call. This CDR3 contains 14 residues. In germline, CDR1 is ENHRY, CDR2 SYGVKD. Trimming cost V 4 bases and J 4 bases, with 13 bases left between them. CDR3 residues: CAISAGGEGTEAFF. CDR3 sequence (DNA): TGTGCCATCAGTGCAGGCGGGGAGGGCACTGAAGCTTTCTTT.

V is TRBV18 and J is TRBJ1-2; D might be TRBD1 (6 bases). Germline loops: CDR1 KGHSH, CDR2 LQKENI. V was pared by 3 bases and J by 7 bases, with 12 bases between. This CDR3 is 13 amino acids long. The CDR3 region has the DNA TGTGCCAGCTCACCCGGGGGGCTGGGTGGCTACACCTTC. It codes for CASSPGGLGGYTF.

This clone was seen more than once but under ten times. CDR3 in DNA: TGTGCCAGCAGTGGAGCAGGGTGTCAGCCCCAGCATTTT. This encodes CASSGAGCQPQHF. The chain combines TRBV6-4 with TRBJ1-5; tentatively, D is TRBD1 (5 bases). V was pared by 4 bases and J by 6 bases, with 10 bases between. Germline V gene data show CDR1 as MRHNA and CDR2 as SNTAGT. This CDR3 is 13 amino acids long.

This rearrangement joins TRBV7-2 to TRBJ1-5; 10 positions match TRBD1. The length of the CDR3 is 19 residues. CDR1 and CDR2 from the germline V gene are SGHTA and FQGNSA. Losses at the gene ends were 5 bases for V and 0 bases for J; bases not matched to a gene: 13. The CDR3 bases are TGTGCCAGCAGCACCGGACAGGGGGATGGGATAGGTAGCAATCAGCCCCAGCATTTT. It yields the protein CASSTGQGDGIGSNQPQHF.

Within the sample, this clone is large. The same CDR3 arises from other DNA sequences in this sample as well. The gene calls are TRBV5-1 and TRBJ1-1, with D possibly matching TRBD1 (6 bases). The CDR3 contains 14 residues. Trimming cost V 4 bases and J 3 bases, with 13 bases left between them. The germline V gene has CDR1 SGHRS and CDR2 YFSETQ. CDR3 region: CASSLGGGYTEAFF. The CDR3, as DNA: TGCGCCAGCAGCCTGGGGGGCGGTTACACTGAAGCTTTCTTT. Full variable domain (outside the CDR3, taken from reference TRBV5-1 and TRBJ1-1): KAGVTQTPRYLIKTRGQQVTLSCSPISGHRSVSWYQQTPGQGLQFLFEYFSETQRNKGNFPGRFSGRQFSNSRSEMNVSTLELGDSALYLCASSLGGGYTEAFFGQGTRLTVV.

This clone appeared once. The rearrangement links TRBV7-2 to TRBJ2-2, with 9 positions matching TRBD1. Germline trimming cut 4 bases from V and 3 bases from J; bases unmatched to any gene: 6. This CDR3 spans 16 amino acids. Per germline, CDR1 SGHTA and CDR2 FQGNSA. The CDR3 protein is CASSSTGDRDTGELFF. In nucleotides, the CDR3 is TGTGCCAGCAGCTCGACCGGGGACAGGGACACCGGGGAGCTGTTTTTT. The entire variable domain, with the rest obtained from reference TRBV7-2 and TRBJ2-2, is as follows: GAGVSQSPSNKVTEKGKDVELRCDPISGHTALYWYRQSLGQGLEFLIYFQGNSAPDKSGLPSDRFSAERTGGSVSTLTIQRTQQEDSAVYLCASSSTGDRDTGELFFGEGSRLTVL.

The rearrangement uses TRBV7-2 and TRBJ2-2; D gene uncertain. Looked up from germline, CDR1 is SGHTA and CDR2 is FQGNSA. Trimming left V 2 bases short and J 0 bases short, with 10 bases between. CDR3 length equals 16 residues. The CDR3 is CASSLSPVANTGELFF. The DNA of the CDR3 is TGTGCCAGCAGCTTATCCCCGGTCGCGAACACCGGGGAGCTGTTTTTT.

The chain recombines TRBV5-1 with TRBJ2-3; a weak D match, TRBD2 (7 bases). The V and J ends lost 4 bases and 1 base respectively, with 13 bases between them. The CDR3 sequence is 15 residues long. In germline, CDR1 is SGHRS, CDR2 YFSETQ. CDR3 in DNA: TGCGCCAGCAGCACTTCCGGGGGGCGCACAGATACGCAGTATTTT. This codes for CASSTSGGRTDTQYF.

The rearrangement links TRBV19 to TRBJ2-1; 7 nucleotides align to TRBD2. There are 14 residues in the CDR3. CDR1 and CDR2 from the germline V gene are LNHDA and SQIVND (reference sequence). J lost 4 bases, V lost 10 bases, and 10 bases had no gene match. The CDR3 DNA reads as TGTGCCACCGTTGGACTAGACCGATACAATGAGCAGTTCTTC. Its protein product is CATVGLDRYNEQFF.